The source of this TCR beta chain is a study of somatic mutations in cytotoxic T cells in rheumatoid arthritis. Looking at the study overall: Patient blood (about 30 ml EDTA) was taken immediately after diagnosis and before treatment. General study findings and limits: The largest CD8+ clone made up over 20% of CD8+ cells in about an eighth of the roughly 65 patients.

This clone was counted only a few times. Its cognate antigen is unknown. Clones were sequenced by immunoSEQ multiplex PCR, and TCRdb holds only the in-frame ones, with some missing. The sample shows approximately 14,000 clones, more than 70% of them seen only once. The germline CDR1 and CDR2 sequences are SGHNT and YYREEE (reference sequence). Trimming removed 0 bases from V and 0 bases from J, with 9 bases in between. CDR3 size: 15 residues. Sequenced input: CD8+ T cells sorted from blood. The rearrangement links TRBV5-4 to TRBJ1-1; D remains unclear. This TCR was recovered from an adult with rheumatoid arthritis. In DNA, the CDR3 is TGTGCCAGCAGCTTGGGGCCCAGGCTGAACACTGAAGCTTTCTTT. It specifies CASSLGPRLNTEAFF.